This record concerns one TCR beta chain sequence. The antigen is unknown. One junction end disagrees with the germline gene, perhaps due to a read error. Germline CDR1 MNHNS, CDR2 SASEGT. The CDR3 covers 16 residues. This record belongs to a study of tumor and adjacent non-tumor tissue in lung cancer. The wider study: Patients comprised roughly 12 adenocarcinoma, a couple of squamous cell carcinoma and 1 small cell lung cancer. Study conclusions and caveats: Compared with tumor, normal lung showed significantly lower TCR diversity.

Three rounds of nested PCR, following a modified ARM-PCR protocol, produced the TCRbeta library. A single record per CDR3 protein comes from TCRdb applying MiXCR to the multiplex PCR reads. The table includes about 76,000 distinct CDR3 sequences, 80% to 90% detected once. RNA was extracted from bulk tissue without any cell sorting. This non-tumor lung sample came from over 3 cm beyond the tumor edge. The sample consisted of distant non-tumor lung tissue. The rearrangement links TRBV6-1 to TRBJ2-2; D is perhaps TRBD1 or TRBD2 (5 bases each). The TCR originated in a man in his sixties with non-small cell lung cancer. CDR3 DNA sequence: TGTGCCAGCAATAATAAGGACGGATTGGGGACCGGGAAGCTGTTTTTT. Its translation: CASNNKDGLGTGKLFF.